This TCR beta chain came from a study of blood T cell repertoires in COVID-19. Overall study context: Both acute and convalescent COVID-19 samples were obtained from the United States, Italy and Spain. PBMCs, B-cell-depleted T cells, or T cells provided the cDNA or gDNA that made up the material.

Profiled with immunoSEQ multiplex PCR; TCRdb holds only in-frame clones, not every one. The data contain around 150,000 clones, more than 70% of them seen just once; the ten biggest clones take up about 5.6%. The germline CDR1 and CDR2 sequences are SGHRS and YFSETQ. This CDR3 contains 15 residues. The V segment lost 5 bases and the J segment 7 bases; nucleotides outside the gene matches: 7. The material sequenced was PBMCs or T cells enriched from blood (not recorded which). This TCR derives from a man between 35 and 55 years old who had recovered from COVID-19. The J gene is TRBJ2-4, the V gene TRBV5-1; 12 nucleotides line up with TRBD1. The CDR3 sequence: CASRDGTGGRNIQYF. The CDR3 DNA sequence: TGCGCCAGCAGGGACGGGACAGGGGGCAGGAACATTCAGTACTTC.